These 21 T cell receptor beta chains were sequenced from one sample in a study of cytomegalovirus exposure and HLA in healthy donors. PCR employed 60 Vbeta and 13 Jbeta primers. TCRdb's table, derived via immunoSEQ multiplex PCR, lists solely in-frame clones and lacks some. The sample carries roughly 130,000 clones, approximately 82% recorded once. Sequencing was carried out using PBMCs. Receptors were obtained from a boy aged 2 to 10 in good health and CMV-seronegative.

The chain links TRBV13 to TRBJ2-3; 8 bases are a match to TRBD2. This CDR3 spans 19 amino acids. The trim removed 3 bases at V and 0 bases at J, leaving 14 bases unmatched. CDR1 is PRHDT, CDR2 FYEKMQ, per germline (reference sequence). For the CDR3, the DNA is TGTGCCAGCAGCTTTGCGGGGGGCGTAGCGGGCTTAAGCACAGATACGCAGTATTTT. This encodes CASSFAGGVAGLSTDTQYF.

The rearrangement links TRBV25-1 to TRBJ2-1; weak D call: TRBD2 (6 bases). The CDR3 runs 13 residues. Trimming removed 4 bases from V and 5 bases from J, with 9 bases in between. Germline lookup yields CDR1 MGHDK and CDR2 SYGVNS. The CDR3 region has the DNA TGTGCCAGCAGTGTGTCGGGAGACAATGAGCAGTTCTTC. Protein: CASSVSGDNEQFF. The whole variable domain, filled in from reference TRBV25-1 and TRBJ2-1, reads EADIYQTPRYLVIGTGKKITLECSQTMGHDKMYWYQQDPGMELHLIHYSYGVNSTEKGDLSSESTVSRIRTEHFPLTLESARPSHTSQYLCASSVSGDNEQFFGPGTRLTVL.

The chain uses TRBV19 and TRBJ1-1; D may be TRBD1 (6 bases). The CDR3 has 13 residues. The V end lost 5 bases, the J end lost 7 bases, and 14 bases lay between the germline ends. The germline gives CDR1 LNHDA, CDR2 SQIVND (reference sequence). This CDR3 is CASSLGQFGEAFF. CDR3 nucleotide sequence: TGTGCCAGTAGTCTCGGACAGTTTGGTGAAGCTTTCTTT.

The gene calls are TRBV28 and TRBJ2-5; D is perhaps TRBD1 (6 bases). V was trimmed by 8 bases and J by 1 base, leaving 8 bases between them. Germline CDR1 MDHEN, CDR2 SYDVKM. This CDR3 has 12 residues. CDR3 amino acids: CASRTVQETQYF. The CDR3 DNA follows: TGTGCCAGCCGGACAGTCCAAGAGACCCAGTACTTC.

This chain uses TRBV27 with TRBJ1-2; 7 nucleotides align to TRBD1. After removal of 3 bases from V and 6 bases from J, the junction contained 4 bases not matched to a gene. The germline CDR1 and CDR2 sequences are MNHEY and SMNVEV (reference sequence). The CDR3 extends over 13 amino acids. The CDR3 here is CASSLTRGDGYTF. The CDR3 DNA reads as TGTGCCAGCAGTTTGACCAGGGGGGATGGCTACACCTTC.

This chain joins TRBV21-1 and TRBJ1-5; the D call of TRBD1 is as the table states it, not checked on the DNA. TRBV21-1 is a pseudogene. The CDR3 consists of 16 residues. The CDR3 coding sequence is TGTGCCAGCAGCTCTGAGCCCCTAACAGGGTACCAGCCCCAGCATTTT. It encodes CASSSEPLTGYQPQHF.

The V gene is TRBV7-3, the J gene TRBJ2-3, with 7 bases identical to TRBD2. V lost 5 bases and J lost 6; bases outside the gene matches: 17. From germline, CDR1 is SGHTA and CDR2 FQGTGA. The CDR3 has 17 amino acids. CDR3 loop: CASSTKTRASGLDTQYF. DNA of the CDR3: TGTGCCAGCAGCACAAAGACCCGGGCTAGCGGCTTGGATACGCAGTATTTT.

The chain uses TRBV18 and TRBJ1-5; unclear D gene. The CDR3 runs to 14 residues. Trimming left V 2 bases short and J 5 bases short, with 10 bases between. The germline V gene encodes CDR1 KGHSH and CDR2 LQKENI. The CDR3 protein is CASSPRQADQPQHF. In DNA form, the CDR3 reads TGTGCCAGCTCACCAAGGCAGGCAGATCAGCCCCAGCATTTT.

The V call is TRBV5-4, the J call TRBJ2-7; 7 bases align to TRBD1. This CDR3 has 13 residues. Germline CDR1 and CDR2: SGHNT and YYREEE (reference sequence). Trimming removed 4 bases from V and 2 bases from J; junction bases left unmatched: 3. The CDR3 DNA sequence: TGTGCCAGCAGCCGGGACAGCGCCTACGAGCAGTACTTC. Translation gives CASSRDSAYEQYF.

This rearrangement joins TRBV7-6 to TRBJ1-3, with D uncertain. The CDR3 is 13 residues long. Germline V lookup: CDR1 SGHVS, CDR2 FNYEAQ. The V end was cut by 5 bases, the J end by 3 bases, with 8 bases between. CDR3 protein: CASSPPVGNTIYF. The CDR3 DNA follows: TGTGCCAGCAGCCCCCCAGTTGGAAACACCATATATTTT.

The chain links TRBV20-1 to TRBJ1-1; 7 bases fit TRBD1. CDR1 is DFQATT, CDR2 SNEGSKA, per germline (reference sequence). This CDR3 contains 11 residues. With 4 bases clipped from V and 4 bases from J, the junction kept 0 bases outside the gene matches. The CDR3, as DNA: TGCAGTGCTACAGGGGGCACTGAAGCTTTCTTT. Amino acid sequence: CSATGGTEAFF.

The chain joins TRBV6-4 to TRBJ2-1; 7 nucleotides agree with TRBD2. The CDR3 covers 17 residues. Germline-derived CDR1 and CDR2 are MRHNA and SNTAGT. Trimming cost V 4 bases and J 4 bases; bases outside gene matches: 13. CDR3: CASSVDDVRGGYNEQFF. DNA for the CDR3: TGTGCCAGCAGTGTTGACGACGTGAGGGGAGGGTACAATGAGCAGTTCTTC.

The chain links TRBV27 to TRBJ2-1, with D unresolved. Germline V gives CDR1 MNHEY, CDR2 SMNVEV (reference sequence). V gave up 5 bases and J gave up 9 bases, with 11 bases separating them. CDR3 size: 12 residues. This CDR3 is CASSSGPFEQFF. For the CDR3, the DNA is TGTGCCAGCAGTAGTGGCCCCTTTGAGCAGTTCTTC.

The genes are TRBV27 and TRBJ1-1; no definite D call. The CDR3 loop spans 13 amino acids. V was clipped by 8 bases and J by 0 bases, with 10 bases between them. Germline V gene lookup returns CDR1 MNHEY and CDR2 SMNVEV (reference sequence). The CDR3 nucleotides read TGTGCCAGCGTAGGGAGAATGAACACTGAAGCTTTCTTT. It encodes CASVGRMNTEAFF.

This clone was seen a handful of times. J is TRBJ2-3 and V is TRBV6-6; the match to TRBD2 covers 8 bases. Germline lookup yields CDR1 MNHNY and CDR2 SVGAGI (reference sequence). J was trimmed by 2 bases and V by 7 bases; bases with no gene match: 5. This CDR3 comprises 14 residues. The CDR3 DNA sequence: TGTGCCAGCAACCCTAGCGGGTACACAGATACGCAGTATTTT. It specifies CASNPSGYTDTQYF.

The V and J genes are TRBV10-2 and TRBJ1-2; 10 bases are shared with TRBD1. Germline V lookup: CDR1 WSHSY, CDR2 SAAADI. The CDR3 spans 14 residues. Losses at the gene ends were 6 bases for V and 4 bases for J; bases not matched to a gene: 5. DNA for the CDR3: TGCGCCAGCAGGCGGGACAGGGGAGTCTATGGCTACACCTTC. Its protein is CASRRDRGVYGYTF.

As for this clone: Germline is not matched at one junction end, which may reflect a read error. The chain couples TRBV6-4 to TRBJ1-2; a weak D match, TRBD1 (5 bases). The CDR3 consists of 16 residues. CDR1 MRHNA and CDR2 SNTAGT come from the germline V gene. The CDR3 sequence: CASSYSTDLPAAGYTF. The CDR3 DNA sequence: TGTGCCAGCAGTTACTCGACAGACCTCCCCGCCGCTGGCTACACCTTC.

The rearrangement uses TRBV28 and TRBJ1-2; 9 nucleotides agree with TRBD1. Unmatched junction bases numbered 10, after V lost 2 bases and J lost 0 bases. Germline values: CDR1 MDHEN, CDR2 SYDVKM. The CDR3 contains 18 residues. CDR3 DNA sequence: TGTGCCAGCAGTTTAAATACTTGGACAGGGGACTCTAACTATGGCTACACCTTC. Protein product: CASSLNTWTGDSNYGYTF.

This clone was observed a handful of times. The chain has TRBV10-3 and TRBJ1-1; 8 bases are a match to TRBD1. The germline V gene has CDR1 ENHRY and CDR2 SYGVKD. The V gene end was trimmed by 5 bases and the J gene end by 5 bases; junction bases not matched to a gene: 4. This CDR3 comprises 13 residues. The CDR3 sequence: CAISTGGWTEAFF. The CDR3 bases are TGTGCCATCAGTACAGGGGGATGGACTGAAGCTTTCTTT.

The chain employs TRBV4-2 and TRBJ2-7; D is perhaps TRBD2 (6 bases). V was cut by 2 bases and J by 9 bases, with 14 bases left in between. The germline V gene has CDR1 LGHNA and CDR2 YNFKEQ. There are 13 residues in the CDR3. Here the CDR3 DNA reads TGTGCCAGCAGCCAACCGGGGGAATGGGTGCAGTACGTC. Residues: CASSQPGEWVQYV.

The chain joins TRBV18 to TRBJ2-1, with TRBD2 identical over 10 bases. There are 16 residues in the CDR3. V shed 2 bases and J 4 bases; nucleotides not matched to a gene: 5. Germline CDR1 is KGHSH and CDR2 is LQKENI. Here the CDR3 DNA reads TGTGCCAGCTCACCAAGGAGGACTAGCGGATACAATGAGCAGTTCTTC. It translates to CASSPRRTSGYNEQFF.